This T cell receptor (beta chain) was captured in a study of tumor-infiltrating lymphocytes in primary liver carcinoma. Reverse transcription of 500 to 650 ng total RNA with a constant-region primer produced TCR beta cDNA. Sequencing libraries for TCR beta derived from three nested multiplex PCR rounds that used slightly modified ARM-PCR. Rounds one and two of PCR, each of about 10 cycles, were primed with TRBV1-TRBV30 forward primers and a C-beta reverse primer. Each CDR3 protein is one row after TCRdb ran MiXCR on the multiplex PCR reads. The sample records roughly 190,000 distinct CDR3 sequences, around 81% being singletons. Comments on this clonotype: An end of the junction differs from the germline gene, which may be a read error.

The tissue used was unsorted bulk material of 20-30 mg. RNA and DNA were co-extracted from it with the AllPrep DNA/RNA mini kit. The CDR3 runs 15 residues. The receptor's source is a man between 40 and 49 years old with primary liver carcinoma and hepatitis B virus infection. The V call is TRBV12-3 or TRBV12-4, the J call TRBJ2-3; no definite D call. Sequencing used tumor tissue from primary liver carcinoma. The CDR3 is CAISRDQSFTDTRYF. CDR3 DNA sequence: TGTGCCATCAGCCGCGACCAGTCCTTCACAGATACGCGGTATTTT.